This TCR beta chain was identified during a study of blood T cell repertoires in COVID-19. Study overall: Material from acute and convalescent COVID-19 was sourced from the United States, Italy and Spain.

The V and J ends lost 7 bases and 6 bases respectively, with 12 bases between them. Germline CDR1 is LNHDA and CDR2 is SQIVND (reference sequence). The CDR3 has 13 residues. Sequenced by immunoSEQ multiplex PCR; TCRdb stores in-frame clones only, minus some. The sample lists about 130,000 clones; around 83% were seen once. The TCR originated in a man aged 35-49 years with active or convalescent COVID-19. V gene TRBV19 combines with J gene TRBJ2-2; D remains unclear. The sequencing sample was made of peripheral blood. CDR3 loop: CASIDFRAGELFF. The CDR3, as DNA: TGTGCCAGTATCGACTTCCGGGCCGGGGAGCTGTTTTTT.